This TCR beta chain originates from a study of T cell repertoires in cytomegalovirus infection. Study-wide context: The authors used CMV epitopes that were HLA-C-restricted (recently identified) and HLA-B-restricted (well studied). It can be stated that public TCR beta signatures indicated CMV infection as well as a matching HLA type. Study-wide points: Public TCR beta family frequency separated CMV-and-HLA carriers, including in an independent cohort.

The table lists this clonotype with a count of one. Its matching antigen is unknown. The CDR3 has 13 residues. From germline, CDR1 is MNHEY and CDR2 SVGEGT. The V end was cut by 7 bases, the J end by 2 bases, with 12 bases between. TCRdb independently ran MiXCR on the reads; one entry per CDR3 protein. The repertoire includes 40,000 to 55,000 distinct CDR3 sequences, about a fifth of them detected once, and 26% sits in the top ten. This chain uses TRBV6-2 or TRBV6-3 with TRBJ2-7; D call uncertain. The source is a human donor in good health (CMV status not recorded). Some clones in this sample may be carry-over from other donors' samples. The sample in question was CD8+ T cells from cultured PBMCs, obtained from culture after CMV antigen stimulation. CDR3 DNA: TGTGCCAGCACCTCCCTTAGGGCCTACGAGCAGTACTTC. Translating gives CASTSLRAYEQYF.